The T cell receptor (beta chain) described here comes from a study of technical replicates of blood from a few donors. Per the germline V gene, CDR1 is SGHRS and CDR2 is YFSETQ. V shed 2 bases and J 2 bases; nucleotides not matched to a gene: 4. The CDR3 totals 16 residues. Assay used: immunoSEQ multiplex PCR; TCRdb lists only in-frame clones, some missing. The data contain about 85,000 clones, approximately 94% of them singletons. Sequencing used T cells isolated from PBMCs. The chain carries TRBV5-1 and TRBJ2-2; TRBD1 aligns across 9 bases. The clonotype was recovered from a human donor in good health. For the CDR3, the DNA is TGCGCCAGCAGCTTAGCGGGACAGGGTAACACCGGGGAGCTGTTTTTT. Protein sequence: CASSLAGQGNTGELFF.